Presented here are 21 T cell receptor beta chains from one specimen sequenced in a study of blood T cell repertoires in COVID-19. Only in-frame clones appear in the TCRdb table, and some are missing; sequencing was by immunoSEQ multiplex PCR. The sample has 26,000 or so clones, around 92% seen once. Material for sequencing was peripheral blood. These receptors were collected from a human donor in a cohort sampled during active COVID-19.

This chain links TRBV6-6 with TRBJ2-1, with D maybe TRBD2 (5 bases). The V end lost 10 bases, the J end lost 6 bases, and 10 bases lay between the germline ends. Germline V lookup: CDR1 MNHNY, CDR2 SVGAGI (reference sequence). The CDR3 contains 11 residues. CDR3 coding DNA: TGTGCCATTTCACGGGGCAATGAGCAGTTCTTC. Its translation is CAISRGNEQFF.

This chain links TRBV4-1 with TRBJ2-4; D is unresolved. This CDR3 is 17 amino acids long. Germline-derived CDR1 and CDR2 are MGHRA and YSYEKL. Trimming left V 5 bases short and J 0 bases short, with 17 bases between. Written as DNA, the CDR3 is TGCGCCAGCAGCAAGTTCGAGCCTCTCCTAGCCAAAAACATTCAGTACTTC. Translation gives CASSKFEPLLAKNIQYF.

The chain employs TRBV6-6 and TRBJ1-6, with 10 positions matching TRBD1. Germline V gives CDR1 MNHNY, CDR2 SVGAGI (reference sequence). J was trimmed by 3 bases and V by 5 bases; bases with no gene match: 4. The CDR3 is 16 residues long. The CDR3 nucleotides read TGTGCCAGCAGTCCTCGGACAGGGGGCTATAATTCACCCCTCCACTTT. Translated: CASSPRTGGYNSPLHF.

The rearrangement uses TRBV5-1 and TRBJ2-3, with a weak D call TRBD2 (6 bases). Trimming shortened V by 6 bases and J by 1 base, and 18 bases separated the two germline ends. Germline CDR1 reads SGHRS; CDR2 reads YFSETQ. The CDR3 is 16 residues long. The chain's CDR3 is CASKNRGTKRTDTQYF. Written as DNA, the CDR3 is TGCGCCAGCAAAAACCGGGGGACGAAGCGCACAGATACGCAGTATTTT.

The rearrangement uses TRBV29-1 and TRBJ1-5; the D gene is possibly TRBD1 (5 bases). CDR3 length equals 13 residues. Per germline, CDR1 SQVTM and CDR2 ANQGSEA. The V end was cut by 4 bases, the J end by 7 bases, with 14 bases between. CDR3 amino acids: CSVGGGKGQPQHF. The DNA of the CDR3 is TGCAGCGTTGGGGGCGGAAAGGGACAGCCCCAGCATTTT.

J is TRBJ2-4 and V is TRBV5-1; TRBD1 matches 9 bases. Trimming took 4 bases from V and 7 from J; bases not matched to a gene: 6. This CDR3 contains 14 residues. The germline V gene encodes CDR1 SGHRS and CDR2 YFSETQ. CDR3 nucleotide sequence: TGCGCCAGCAGCGAGGGACAGGGTGGGAACATTCAGTACTTC. Its translation is CASSEGQGGNIQYF. Full variable domain (remainder filled in from reference TRBV5-1 and TRBJ2-4): KAGVTQTPRYLIKTRGQQVTLSCSPISGHRSVSWYQQTPGQGLQFLFEYFSETQRNKGNFPGRFSGRQFSNSRSEMNVSTLELGDSALYLCASSEGQGGNIQYFGAGTRLSVL.

The rearrangement links TRBV24-1 to TRBJ2-3; no firm D call. Germline CDR1 KGHDR, CDR2 SFDVKD. Trimming pared 7 bases from V and 3 bases from J, leaving 13 bases between. This CDR3 is built from 14 residues. CDR3 sequence: CATSPDSGTDTQYF. CDR3 DNA sequence: TGTGCCACCAGCCCCGACTCCGGGACAGATACGCAGTATTTT.

The CDR3 nucleotides read TGCGCCAGCAGCCAAGAGACAGGAGTAGGTGAAAAACTGTTTTTT. It encodes CASSQETGVGEKLFF. The chain recombines TRBV5-1 with TRBJ1-4; TRBD1 might be the D (6 bases). CDR1 and CDR2 (germline): SGHRS, YFSETQ. CDR3 length: 15 residues. With 4 bases removed from V and 7 bases from J, the gap between germline ends came to 17 bases. Together with reference TRBV5-1 and TRBJ1-4, the CDR3 gives the full variable domain: KAGVTQTPRYLIKTRGQQVTLSCSPISGHRSVSWYQQTPGQGLQFLFEYFSETQRNKGNFPGRFSGRQFSNSRSEMNVSTLELGDSALYLCASSQETGVGEKLFFGSGTQLSVL.

The genes are TRBV12-5 and TRBJ1-3; D gene ambiguous. V was clipped by 1 base and J by 0 bases, with 7 bases between them. This CDR3 has 15 amino acids. Germline CDR1 is LGHNT and CDR2 is FRNRAP. This chain's CDR3 is CASGLAGSSGNTIYF. The DNA for the CDR3 is TGTGCTAGTGGTTTGGCAGGTAGCTCTGGAAACACCATATATTTT.

This sequence joins TRBV14 and TRBJ1-1, with TRBD1 identical over 8 bases. V lost 6 bases and J lost 1; bases outside the gene matches: 7. The CDR3 has 15 residues. Germline V gene lookup returns CDR1 SGHDN and CDR2 FVKESK. CDR3 amino acids: CASRRSDRGNTEAFF. DNA of the CDR3: TGTGCCAGCAGAAGAAGTGACAGGGGGAACACTGAAGCTTTCTTT.

The V gene is TRBV12-3 or TRBV12-4, the J gene TRBJ2-7; D uncertain. V dropped 3 bases and J dropped 5 bases, with 11 bases sitting between them. The CDR3 has 13 residues. CDR3 amino acids: CASSLYSGNEQYV. CDR3 coding DNA: TGTGCCAGCAGTTTGTATTCGGGTAACGAGCAGTACGTC.

The chain joins TRBV6-5 to TRBJ2-5; D is undetermined. There are 13 residues in the CDR3. Germline V gene sequence: CDR1 MNHEY, CDR2 SVGAGI. Trimming shortened V by 8 bases and J by 1 base, and 11 bases separated the two germline ends. DNA of the CDR3: TGTGCCAGCTCCTCCGGGTCCCAAGAGACCCAGTACTTC. Amino acids: CASSSGSQETQYF.

The chain combines TRBV5-4 with TRBJ1-2, with D unclear. Trimming took 2 bases from V and 3 from J, leaving 11 bases between them. CDR1 SGHNT and CDR2 YYREEE come from the germline V gene (reference sequence). The CDR3 sequence is 14 residues long. The CDR3 bases are TGTGCCAGCAGCTTTACGGGGAGAGACTATGGCTACACCTTC. Translated, it gives CASSFTGRDYGYTF.

The rearrangement uses TRBV6-6 and TRBJ2-7; TRBD2 aligns across 13 bases. After removal of 7 bases from V and 6 bases from J, the junction contained 9 bases not matched to a gene. CDR1 MNHNY and CDR2 SVGAGI come from the germline V gene (reference sequence). This CDR3 region has 15 residues. CDR3 amino acids: CASTPPGTSGVEQYF. CDR3 DNA sequence: TGTGCCAGCACCCCCCCTGGGACTAGCGGGGTCGAGCAGTACTTC.

This CDR3 reads CASSSGVRWREQYF. CDR3 in DNA: TGTGCCAGCTCCTCGGGGGTCCGGTGGAGGGAGCAGTACTTC. The chain employs TRBV18 and TRBJ2-7; possible D gene TRBD2, 6 bases. Trimming stripped 6 bases from V and 7 bases from J, with 19 bases between. Germline V lookup: CDR1 KGHSH, CDR2 LQKENI. This CDR3 spans 14 amino acids.

The V gene is TRBV6-1, the J gene TRBJ2-3; TRBD2 matches at 10 bases. J was trimmed by 0 bases and V by 1 base; bases with no gene match: 1. The CDR3 is made up of 16 amino acids. Per germline, CDR1 MNHNS and CDR2 SASEGT. CDR3 protein: CASSEVAGGSTDTQYF. CDR3 bases: TGTGCCAGCAGTGAAGTAGCGGGGGGCAGCACAGATACGCAGTATTTT.

This clone was counted once. J is TRBJ2-7 and V is TRBV7-9; maybe TRBD1 (7 bases). The length of the CDR3 is 17 residues. Germline loops: CDR1 SEHNR, CDR2 FQNEAQ (reference sequence). V was clipped by 4 bases and J by 2 bases, with 21 bases between them. The chain's CDR3 is CASSSVGGRGDPYEQYF. The CDR3 DNA follows: TGTGCCAGCAGCTCCGTAGGGGGCAGGGGGGACCCCTACGAGCAGTACTTC.

The J gene is TRBJ1-1, the V gene TRBV5-1, with TRBD1 identical over 7 bases. V lost 0 bases and J lost 12; bases outside the gene matches: 14. The CDR3 runs to 15 residues. CDR1 and CDR2 (germline): SGHRS, YFSETQ. The CDR3 loop reads CASSLDEGASSISFF. The CDR3 DNA reads as TGCGCCAGCAGCTTGGACGAGGGGGCCTCTTCCATTTCTTTCTTT.

The chain employs TRBV5-4 and TRBJ2-7; no firm D call. The CDR3 length is 16 residues. The ends were cut back, 2 bases at V and 5 bases at J, with 20 bases in the middle. Germline values: CDR1 SGHNT, CDR2 YYREEE (reference sequence). The CDR3 spells CASSFLQLLTRHEQYV. The CDR3 DNA reads as TGTGCCAGCAGCTTTCTCCAATTATTGACACGACACGAGCAGTACGTC.

The genes are TRBV6-5 and TRBJ2-2, with D maybe TRBD2 (7 bases). Trimming took 8 bases from V and 9 from J, leaving 19 bases between them. This CDR3 region has 14 residues. The germline CDR1 and CDR2 sequences are MNHEY and SVGAGI. This CDR3 is CASRGASETRELFF. DNA for the CDR3: TGTGCCAGCCGGGGGGCTAGTGAAACCCGGGAGCTGTTTTTT.

J is TRBJ2-5 and V is TRBV18, with 7 bases matching TRBD1. Trimming cost V 3 bases and J 3 bases; bases outside gene matches: 7. CDR3 length equals 15 residues. Germline values: CDR1 KGHSH, CDR2 LQKENI. The CDR3 spells CASSPFGTEKETQYF. CDR3 sequence (DNA): TGTGCCAGCTCACCGTTCGGGACAGAAAAAGAGACCCAGTACTTC.